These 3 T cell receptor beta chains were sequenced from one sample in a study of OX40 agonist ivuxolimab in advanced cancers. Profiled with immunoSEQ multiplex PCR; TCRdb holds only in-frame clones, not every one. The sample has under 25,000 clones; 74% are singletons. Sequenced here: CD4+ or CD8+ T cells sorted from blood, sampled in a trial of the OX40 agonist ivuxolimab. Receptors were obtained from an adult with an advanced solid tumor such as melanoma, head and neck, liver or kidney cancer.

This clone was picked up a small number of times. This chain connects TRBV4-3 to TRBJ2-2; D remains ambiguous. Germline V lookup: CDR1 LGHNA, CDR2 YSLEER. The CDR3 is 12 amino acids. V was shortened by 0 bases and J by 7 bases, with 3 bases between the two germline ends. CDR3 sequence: CASSQEDGELFF. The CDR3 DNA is TGCGCCAGCAGCCAAGAAGACGGGGAGCTGTTTTTT.

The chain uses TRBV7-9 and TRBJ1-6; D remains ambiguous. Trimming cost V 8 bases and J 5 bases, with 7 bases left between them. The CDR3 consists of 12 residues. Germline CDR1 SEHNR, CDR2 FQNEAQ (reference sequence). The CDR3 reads CASGAHNSPLHF. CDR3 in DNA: TGTGCCAGCGGCGCACATAATTCACCCCTCCACTTT.

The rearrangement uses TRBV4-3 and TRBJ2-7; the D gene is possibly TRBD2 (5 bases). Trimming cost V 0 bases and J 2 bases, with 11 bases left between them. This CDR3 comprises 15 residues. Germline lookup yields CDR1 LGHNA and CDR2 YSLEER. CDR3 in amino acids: CASSQDTEDAYEQYF. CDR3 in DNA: TGCGCCAGCAGCCAAGATACGGAGGACGCCTACGAGCAGTACTTC.